This is a list of T cell receptor beta chains from one sample in a study of T cell repertoires in cytomegalovirus infection. Using its own MiXCR run on the reads, TCRdb lists one record per CDR3 protein. The sample carries some 400,000 distinct CDR3 sequences, over 15% recorded once. Sequenced input: PBMCs. These receptors all stem from a human donor in good health (CMV status not recorded). Some clones in this sample may be carry-over from other donors' samples. The CDR3 runs from the conserved cysteine through the conserved F or W. Each record gives: V gene, J gene, CDR3 protein.

TRBV6-5	TRBJ1-2	CASRTSGHGGYTF
TRBV19	TRBJ1-3	CASRVTGSGNTIYF
TRBV7-6	TRBJ2-5	CASSSVGGGLQETQYF
TRBV27	TRBJ2-3	CASSFVPVLTDTQYF
TRBV29-1	TRBJ2-3	CSVVGAEDTQYF
TRBV7-2	TRBJ1-1	CASSSLGVHTEAFF
TRBV28	TRBJ1-5	CASSRDRPIISEPQHF
TRBV4-1	TRBJ2-1	CASSLAPGDEQFF
TRBV7-2	TRBJ2-3	CASSFAAGTTDTQYF
TRBV2	TRBJ1-1	CASTRDNMNTEAFF
TRBV2	TRBJ1-2	CASRKDRGRKDGYTF
TRBV2	TRBJ1-2	CASSEDSHYGYTF
TRBV6-1	TRBJ2-4	CASLPYGENIQYF
TRBV7-2	TRBJ2-7	CASSLGSLVQFF
TRBV7-9	TRBJ1-5	CASSLQDQPQHF
TRBV7-6	TRBJ2-7	CASSLGIDYEQYF
TRBV2	TRBJ1-2	CASKLEPNYGYTF
TRBV7-2	TRBJ2-7	CASSVRDIYEQYF
TRBV2	TRBJ2-7	CASSGLAESSYEQYF
TRBV6-2/TRBV6-3	TRBJ2-5	CASSYSIAGVGETQYF
TRBV5-5	TRBJ1-2	CASSTPGGDGYTF
TRBV29-1	TRBJ1-4	CSARGEKLFF
TRBV7-2	TRBJ2-7	CASSFRGPYEQYF
TRBV7-2	TRBJ1-5	CASSSTGGEGQPQHF
TRBV2	TRBJ2-1	CASNWAGAGNEQFF
TRBV7-2	TRBJ2-7	CASSAIGGYSYEQYF
TRBV12-3/TRBV12-4	TRBJ2-1	CASSQIAGGQNEQFF
TRBV7-8	TRBJ2-3	CASTRSLAQRTDTQYF
TRBV12-3/TRBV12-4	TRBJ1-2	CASSPTTGSGYTF
TRBV6-2/TRBV6-3	TRBJ2-7	CASSYMEGSYEQYF
TRBV20-1	TRBJ1-6	CSARAGGEDSPLHF
TRBV5-5	TRBJ2-1	CASSSGTGDWDEQFF